The clone carrying this T cell receptor beta chain has at least ten counts. Germline V gene sequence: CDR1 DFQATT, CDR2 SNEGSKA (reference sequence). The CDR3 length is 16 residues. Trimming removed 0 bases from V and 2 bases from J, with 14 bases in between. TCRdb re-derived calls from the RT-PCR reads in MiXCR, one entry per CDR3 protein. The sample lists hundreds of thousands of distinct CDR3 sequences; 12% to 15% were seen once. The chain combines TRBV20-1 with TRBJ1-5, with unresolved D. Material for sequencing was memory CD4+ T cells from blood. The TCR was taken from a female donor in good health, serving as a healthy control. The CDR3 here is CSARDPREEGNQPQHF. CDR3 in DNA: TGCAGTGCTAGAGATCCTAGGGAGGAAGGCAATCAGCCCCAGCATTTT.